This TCR beta chain derives from a study of blood T cells in healthy people across ages. This clonotype has ten or more counts. The antigen remains unidentified. Study-wide findings and caveats: Age advanced and TCR beta diversity per million T cells fell, roughly linearly. Underestimates were what the diversity estimates from one million T cells were considered to be.

The CDR3 extends over 13 amino acids. Looked up from germline, CDR1 is SEHNR and CDR2 is FQNEAQ (reference sequence). Trimming at V came to 8 bases and at J to 1 base, leaving 2 bases not matched to a gene. For the second PCR, which ran for roughly 6 to 12 cycles, a sample-barcoded 5' primer and a J-beta primer mix were used. Carrying 12 random nucleotides, a template-switch adaptor labeled each individual cDNA molecule. TCRdb itself ran the 5' RACE reads through MiXCR, one entry per CDR3 protein. The sample yields 1.5 million or so distinct CDR3 sequences, 42% seen once. Approximately 10 milliliters was the volume of peripheral blood drawn from each donor.

Sample: blood. This sequence originates from a young woman in good health. This chain links TRBV7-9 with TRBJ2-5, with TRBD1 identical over 9 bases. This chain's CDR3 is CASSGQGQETQYF. The CDR3 DNA follows: TGTGCCAGCTCGGGACAGGGCCAAGAGACCCAGTACTTC.